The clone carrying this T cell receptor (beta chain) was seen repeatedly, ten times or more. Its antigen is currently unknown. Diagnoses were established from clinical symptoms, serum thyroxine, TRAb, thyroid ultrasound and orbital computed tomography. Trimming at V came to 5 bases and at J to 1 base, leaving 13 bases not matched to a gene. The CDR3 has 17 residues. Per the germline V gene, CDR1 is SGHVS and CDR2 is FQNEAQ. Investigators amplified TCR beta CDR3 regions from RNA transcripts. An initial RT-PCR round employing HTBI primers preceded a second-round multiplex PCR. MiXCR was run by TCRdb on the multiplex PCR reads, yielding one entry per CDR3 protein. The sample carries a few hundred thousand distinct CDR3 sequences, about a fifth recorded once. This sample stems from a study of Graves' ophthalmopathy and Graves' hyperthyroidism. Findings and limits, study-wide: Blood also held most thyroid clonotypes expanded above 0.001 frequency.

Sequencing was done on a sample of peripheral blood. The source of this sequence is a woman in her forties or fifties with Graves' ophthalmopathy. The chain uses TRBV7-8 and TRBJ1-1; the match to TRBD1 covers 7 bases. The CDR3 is CASSPSRTGEKNTEAFF. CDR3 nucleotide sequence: TGTGCCAGCAGCCCAAGCCGAACAGGGGAAAAGAACACTGAAGCTTTCTTT.